Listed below are T cell receptor beta chains from one sample, sequenced in a study of CD8 T cells in ankylosing spondylitis. TCRdb fed the 5' RACE reads into MiXCR, producing one record per CDR3 protein. The table lists fewer than 250,000 distinct CDR3 sequences, about a quarter of them singletons. The sequenced material came from blood, either unsorted or a sorted T cell fraction (not recorded which). The source is a male donor with ankylosing spondylitis or in good health (not recorded which). Both conserved end residues are trimmed from each CDR3.

v_gene	j_gene	CDR3aa
TRBV10-3	TRBJ1-2	ATWTGEDYGYT
TRBV5-5	TRBJ1-2	ASALTPNYGYT
TRBV20-1	TRBJ2-3	SASSGVRVKDTQY
TRBV5-1	TRBJ2-7	ASSLRAGGNSYEQY
TRBV4-2	TRBJ2-1	ASSQDTGGSYNEQF
TRBV5-1	TRBJ2-7	ASSLEGTGGSYEQY
TRBV20-1	TRBJ2-5	SATQGDRETQY
TRBV3-1	TRBJ2-7	ASSQYGGTYEQY
TRBV27	TRBJ2-1	ASSLMWGGWDEQF
TRBV20-1	TRBJ2-1	SAIASGIGGYNEQF
TRBV11-2	TRBJ2-5	ASSLGLDSTYQETQY
TRBV6-5	TRBJ2-7	ASSYGQNYEQY
TRBV20-1	TRBJ2-5	SARDLGRAIQETQY
TRBV20-1	TRBJ2-1	SAARTSRSTDEQF
TRBV20-1	TRBJ2-3	SASEGRVATDTQY
TRBV7-9	TRBJ2-7	ASSGKPPSYEQY
TRBV15	TRBJ2-5	ATSSRNQETQY
TRBV20-1	TRBJ2-2	SAISGTNTGELF
TRBV6-5	TRBJ1-4	ASSYPGQGLDEKLF
TRBV20-1	TRBJ2-1	SARDHKLNEQF
TRBV4-1	TRBJ2-7	ASSQDRLTRDEQY
TRBV5-1	TRBJ2-7	ASSLTATEQY
TRBV10-3	TRBJ2-5	AISESGTVY
TRBV2	TRBJ2-7	ASSPTSGKANEQY
TRBV20-1	TRBJ2-4	SASSGSAKNIQY
TRBV20-1	TRBJ2-1	SAPKGGNYNEQF
TRBV29-1	TRBJ2-5	SVVLAGEETQY
TRBV29-1	TRBJ1-1	SAGTTTEAF
TRBV20-1	TRBJ1-5	SASKGNQPQH
TRBV6-5	TRBJ2-7	ASSYYRGGYYEQY